The 5 T cell receptor beta chains below were found in one sample sequenced in a study of blood T cell repertoires in COVID-19. Data came from immunoSEQ multiplex PCR; TCRdb stores just in-frame clones and leaves some out. The sample consists of fewer than 80,000 clones, approximately 80% of them appearing once. Source material: peripheral blood. All receptors derive from a woman at least 80 years old with acute or convalescent COVID-19.

V gene TRBV7-9 combines with J gene TRBJ1-2, with D perhaps TRBD1 (6 bases). CDR1 and CDR2 (germline): SEHNR, FQNEAQ (reference sequence). Trimming took off 6 bases at V and 2 bases at J, with 10 bases between the two ends. This CDR3 contains 13 residues. CDR3 nucleotides: TGTGCCAGCAGAACCACAGGGAACTATGGCTACACCTTC. This codes for CASRTTGNYGYTF. Looking up the rest from reference TRBV7-9 and TRBJ1-2 gives the full variable domain: DTGVSQNPRHKITKRGQNVTFRCDPISEHNRLYWYRQTLGQGPEFLTYFQNEAQLEKSRLLSDRFSAERPKGSFSTLEIQRTEQGDSAMYLCASRTTGNYGYTFGSGTRLTVV.

This clone has only a few counts. As DNA, the CDR3 is TGTGCCAGCAGTGAATCGCGGGACAGATACTACGAGCAGTACTTC. Residues: CASSESRDRYYEQYF. This chain connects TRBV2 to TRBJ2-7; maybe TRBD1 (7 bases). V was trimmed by 2 bases and J by 3 bases, leaving 14 bases between them. This CDR3 has 15 residues. Germline lookup yields CDR1 SNHLY and CDR2 FYNNEI.

The chain joins TRBV19 to TRBJ1-5; 7 bases map to TRBD1. CDR3 size: 15 residues. The germline gives CDR1 LNHDA, CDR2 SQIVND (reference sequence). The V and J ends lost 5 bases and 1 base, in that order; junction bases with no gene match: 5. CDR3 DNA sequence: TGTGCCAGTAGTGAGGACAGGTCGAGCAATCAGCCCCAGCATTTT. Translation gives CASSEDRSSNQPQHF.

The V gene is TRBV7-9, the J gene TRBJ1-2, with 7 bases that match TRBD1. Per germline, CDR1 SEHNR and CDR2 FQNEAQ (reference sequence). V lost 5 bases to trimming and J lost 11 bases; unmatched junction nucleotides: 11. The length of the CDR3 is 13 residues. The CDR3 loop reads CASSRGGGSLYTF. In DNA, the CDR3 is TGTGCCAGCAGCAGAGGGGGCGGATCCCTATACACCTTC.

The chain employs TRBV29-1 and TRBJ1-2, with D possibly TRBD1 on 5 matching bases. V dropped 1 base and J dropped 1 base, with 7 bases sitting between them. The CDR3 covers 13 residues. From germline, CDR1 is SQVTM and CDR2 ANQGSEA. CDR3 residues: CSVEAGHNYGYTF. CDR3 DNA: TGCAGCGTTGAAGCAGGGCATAACTATGGCTACACCTTC. Complete variable domain (other parts from reference TRBV29-1 and TRBJ1-2): SAVISQKPSRDICQRGTSLTIQCQVDSQVTMMFWYRQQPGQSLTLIATANQGSEATYESGFVIDKFPISRPNLTFSTLTVSNMSPEDSSIYLCSVEAGHNYGYTFGSGTRLTVV.